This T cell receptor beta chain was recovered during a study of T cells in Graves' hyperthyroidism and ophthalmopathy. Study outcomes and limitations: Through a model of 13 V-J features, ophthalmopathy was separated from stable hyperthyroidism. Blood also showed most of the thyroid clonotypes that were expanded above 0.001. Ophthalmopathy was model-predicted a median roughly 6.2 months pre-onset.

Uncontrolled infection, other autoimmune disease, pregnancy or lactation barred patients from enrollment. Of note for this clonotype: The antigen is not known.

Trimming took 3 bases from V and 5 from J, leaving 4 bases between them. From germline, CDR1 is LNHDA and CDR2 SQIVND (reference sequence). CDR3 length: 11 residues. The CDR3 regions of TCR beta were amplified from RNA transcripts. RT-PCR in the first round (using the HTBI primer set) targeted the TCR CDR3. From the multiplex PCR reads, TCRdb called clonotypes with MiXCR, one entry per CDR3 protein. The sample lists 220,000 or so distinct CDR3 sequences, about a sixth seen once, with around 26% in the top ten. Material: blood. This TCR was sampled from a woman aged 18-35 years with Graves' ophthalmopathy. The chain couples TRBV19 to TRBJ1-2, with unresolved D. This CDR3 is CASSMAYGYTF. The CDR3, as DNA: TGTGCCAGTAGTATGGCATATGGCTACACCTTC. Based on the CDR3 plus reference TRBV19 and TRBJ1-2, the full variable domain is DGGITQSPKYLFRKEGQNVTLSCEQNLNHDAMYWYRQDPGQGLRLIYYSQIVNDFQKGDIAEGYSVSREKKESFPLTVTSAQKNPTAFYLCASSMAYGYTFGSGTRLTVV.